This is a list of T cell receptor beta chains from one sample in a study of T cells in Graves' hyperthyroidism and ophthalmopathy. TCRdb called the multiplex PCR reads again in MiXCR, with one record for every CDR3 protein. The sample yields hundreds of thousands of distinct CDR3 sequences, 35% to 55% seen once. The sample taken for sequencing was peripheral blood or thyroid tissue (not recorded which). The receptors were sampled from a woman aged 18-29 years with Graves' hyperthyroidism. Both conserved end residues are trimmed from each CDR3.

J: TRBJ2-7; V: TRBV7-2; CDR3: ASSLVVGAPYEQY
J: TRBJ1-2; V: TRBV5-4; CDR3: ASSGTGMDGYT
J: TRBJ1-5; V: TRBV2; CDR3: ASSLAAMPNQPQH
J: TRBJ2-7; V: TRBV7-9; CDR3: ASSFPSALYEQY
J: TRBJ2-7; V: TRBV29-1; CDR3: SVEPSPYEQY
J: TRBJ2-7; V: TRBV7-6; CDR3: ASSINGPSYEQY
J: TRBJ2-7; V: TRBV7-9; CDR3: ASSLAGTSGSYEQY
J: TRBJ1-1; V: TRBV20-1; CDR3: SARDPGHLNTEAF
J: TRBJ1-1; V: TRBV19; CDR3: ASSIYDLNTEAF
J: TRBJ1-1; V: TRBV20-1; CDR3: SALGPPANTEAF
J: TRBJ1-4; V: TRBV12-3/TRBV12-4; CDR3: ASSLTGGRNEKLF
J: TRBJ2-7; V: TRBV7-9; CDR3: ASSVAGGLGEQY
J: TRBJ2-2; V: TRBV7-9; CDR3: ASSPGQGLTGELF
J: TRBJ1-1; V: TRBV7-8; CDR3: ASRMDGRGNTEAF
J: TRBJ2-7; V: TRBV7-3; CDR3: ASSQDTRGIDEQY
J: TRBJ1-5; V: TRBV5-1; CDR3: ASSVGSSGNQPQH
J: TRBJ1-6; V: TRBV10-3; CDR3: ASTLTGGRNSPLH
J: TRBJ1-1; V: TRBV9; CDR3: ASSPGTGVGTEAF
J: TRBJ1-3; V: TRBV7-3; CDR3: ASSRTGTRDSGNTIY
J: TRBJ1-5; V: TRBV5-1; CDR3: ASSLGAGGANQPQH
J: TRBJ2-6; V: TRBV19; CDR3: ASSIEGHHSGANVLT
J: TRBJ2-7; V: TRBV25-1; CDR3: ASSESRYRSYEQY
J: TRBJ2-2; V: TRBV7-2; CDR3: ASSFSRVDTGELF
J: TRBJ2-5; V: TRBV7-6; CDR3: ASSTQGGVQETQY
J: TRBJ2-7; V: TRBV7-6; CDR3: ASSSGVSVEQY
J: TRBJ2-2; V: TRBV2; CDR3: ASKNGRNTGELF